This paragraph reports one TCR beta chain. What antigen it recognizes has not been identified. Per-base qualities were not stored, and no clone one base away is much larger. Libraries were prepared through 5' RACE. Sequencing was carried out with an Illumina MiSeq. Using fastp at Q25 and MiXCR, TCRdb reprocessed the public reads and kept productive beta chains. Under each unique CDR3 protein, matching rows form one entry showing the most common genes and DNA. Across this sample there are 90,000 to 100,000 distinct CDR3 sequences, with approximately 18% seen only once. Under 7.5% of the sample is held by the ten biggest clonotypes. This sample is drawn from a study of T cells of healthy individuals (dated by TCRdb to 2017 to 2018). The CDR3 starts with the cysteine, ends with the phenylalanine, and has 12 residues. This entry keeps only the CDR3 DNA: 36 bases, framed from base 1. Taken from the germline V gene, the CDR1 and CDR2 loops are SGDLS and YYNGEE. The V and J ends are trimmed by 3 bases and 8 bases, leaving 11 bases between them.

The TCR originated in a human donor in good health. Recombination linked TRBV9 to TRBJ1-2; matching of 6 bases hints at TRBD1 as the D gene. In nucleotides, the sequence is TGTGCCAGCAGCGCCCGGGGGCGCGGCTACACCTTC. Its protein is CASSARGRGYTF.